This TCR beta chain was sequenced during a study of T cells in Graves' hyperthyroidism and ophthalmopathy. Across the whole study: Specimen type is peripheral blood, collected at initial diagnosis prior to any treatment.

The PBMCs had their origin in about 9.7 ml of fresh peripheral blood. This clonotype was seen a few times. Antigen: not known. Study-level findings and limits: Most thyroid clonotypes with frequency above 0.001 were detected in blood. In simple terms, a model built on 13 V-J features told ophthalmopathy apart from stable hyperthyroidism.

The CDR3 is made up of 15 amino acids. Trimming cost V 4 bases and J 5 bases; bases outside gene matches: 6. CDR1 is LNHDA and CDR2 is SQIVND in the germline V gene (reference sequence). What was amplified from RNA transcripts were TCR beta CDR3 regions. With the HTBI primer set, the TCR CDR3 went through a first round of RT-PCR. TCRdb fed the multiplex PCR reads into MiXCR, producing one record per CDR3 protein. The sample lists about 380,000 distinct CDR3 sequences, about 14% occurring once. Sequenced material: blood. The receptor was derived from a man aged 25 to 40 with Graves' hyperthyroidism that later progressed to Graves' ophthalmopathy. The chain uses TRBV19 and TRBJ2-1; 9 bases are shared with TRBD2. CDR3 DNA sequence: TGTGCCAGTAGTAGGGTAGCGGGAGCCCACAATGAGCAGTTCTTC. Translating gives CASSRVAGAHNEQFF.